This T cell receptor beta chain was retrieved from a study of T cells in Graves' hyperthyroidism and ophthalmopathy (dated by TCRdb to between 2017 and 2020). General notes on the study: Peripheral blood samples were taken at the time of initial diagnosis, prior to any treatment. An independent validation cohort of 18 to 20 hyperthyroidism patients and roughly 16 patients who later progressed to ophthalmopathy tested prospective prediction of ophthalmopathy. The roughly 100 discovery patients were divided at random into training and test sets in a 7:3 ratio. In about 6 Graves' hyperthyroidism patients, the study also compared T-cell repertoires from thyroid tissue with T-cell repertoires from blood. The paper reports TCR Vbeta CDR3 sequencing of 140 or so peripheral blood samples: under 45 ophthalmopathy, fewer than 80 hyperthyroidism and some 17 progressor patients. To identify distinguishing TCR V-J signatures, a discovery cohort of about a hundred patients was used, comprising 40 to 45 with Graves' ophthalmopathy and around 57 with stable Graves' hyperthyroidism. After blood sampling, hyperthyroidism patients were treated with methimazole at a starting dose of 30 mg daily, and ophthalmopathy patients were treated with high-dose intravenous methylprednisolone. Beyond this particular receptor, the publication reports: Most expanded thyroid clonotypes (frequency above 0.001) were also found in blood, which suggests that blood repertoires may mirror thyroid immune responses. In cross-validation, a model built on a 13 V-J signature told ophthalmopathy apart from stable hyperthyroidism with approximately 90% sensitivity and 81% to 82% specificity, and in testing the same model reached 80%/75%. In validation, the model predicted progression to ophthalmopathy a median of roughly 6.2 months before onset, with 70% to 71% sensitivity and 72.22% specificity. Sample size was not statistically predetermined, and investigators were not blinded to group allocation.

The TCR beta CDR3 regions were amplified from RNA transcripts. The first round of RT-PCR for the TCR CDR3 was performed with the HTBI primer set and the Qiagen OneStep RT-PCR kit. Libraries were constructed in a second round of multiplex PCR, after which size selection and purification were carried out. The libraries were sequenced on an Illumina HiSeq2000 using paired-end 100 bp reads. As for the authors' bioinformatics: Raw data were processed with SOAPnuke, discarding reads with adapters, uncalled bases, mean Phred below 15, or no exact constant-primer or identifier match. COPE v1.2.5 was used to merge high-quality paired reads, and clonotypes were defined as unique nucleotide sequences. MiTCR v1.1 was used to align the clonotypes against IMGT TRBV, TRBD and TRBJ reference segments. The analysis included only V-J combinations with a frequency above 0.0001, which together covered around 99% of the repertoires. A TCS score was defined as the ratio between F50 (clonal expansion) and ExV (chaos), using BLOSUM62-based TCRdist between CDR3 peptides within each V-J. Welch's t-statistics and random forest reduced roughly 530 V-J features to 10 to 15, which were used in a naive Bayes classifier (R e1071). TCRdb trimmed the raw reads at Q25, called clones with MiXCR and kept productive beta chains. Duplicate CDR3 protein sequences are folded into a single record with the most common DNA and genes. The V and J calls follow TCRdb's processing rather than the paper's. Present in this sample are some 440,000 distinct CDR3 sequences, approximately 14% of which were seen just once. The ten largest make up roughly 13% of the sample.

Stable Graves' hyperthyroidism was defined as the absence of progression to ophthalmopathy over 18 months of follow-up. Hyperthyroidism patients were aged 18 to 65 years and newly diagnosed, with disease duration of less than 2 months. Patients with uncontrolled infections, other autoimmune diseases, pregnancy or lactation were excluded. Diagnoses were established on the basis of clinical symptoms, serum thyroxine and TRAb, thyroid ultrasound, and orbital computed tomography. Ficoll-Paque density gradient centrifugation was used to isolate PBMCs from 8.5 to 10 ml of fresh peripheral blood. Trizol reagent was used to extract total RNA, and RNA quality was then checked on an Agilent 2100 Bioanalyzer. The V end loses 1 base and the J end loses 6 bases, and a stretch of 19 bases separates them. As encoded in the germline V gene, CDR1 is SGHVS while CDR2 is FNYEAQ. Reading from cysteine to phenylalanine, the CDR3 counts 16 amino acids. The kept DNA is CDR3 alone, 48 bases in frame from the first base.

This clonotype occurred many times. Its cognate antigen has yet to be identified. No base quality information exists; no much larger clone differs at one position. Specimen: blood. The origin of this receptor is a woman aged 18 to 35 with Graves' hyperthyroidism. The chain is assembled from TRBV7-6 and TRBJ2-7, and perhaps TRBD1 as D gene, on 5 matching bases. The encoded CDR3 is CASSLDLGRVVSEQYF. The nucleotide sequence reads TGTGCCAGCAGCTTAGATCTGGGCAGGGTGGTCTCCGAGCAGTACTTC.